Described below is a single T cell receptor (beta chain) sequence and its context. The target antigen is unknown. The sample belongs to a study of cytomegalovirus exposure and HLA in healthy donors. Study-wide findings and caveats: A later examination showed that TCR association rates differed by HLA locus, with DRB1 most and HLA-C fewest. The authors later linked a missense DCLRE1C variant to TCR beta V- and J-gene trimming. Common viral pathogens seemed, in a later analysis, to connect with several of the most significant clusters. Earlier findings revealed that most TCR beta V segments proved productive either about 87% or about 30% of the time.

With 7 bases removed from V and 2 bases from J, the gap between germline ends came to 6 bases. There are 12 residues in the CDR3. Germline lookup yields CDR1 LNHDA and CDR2 SQIVND (reference sequence). This PCR relied on a set of 60 Vbeta primers and 13 Jbeta primers. TCRdb keeps only in-frame clones here, not all; method: immunoSEQ multiplex PCR. The table includes about 120,000 clones, 81% detected once. This receptor was taken from a young man in good health and CMV-seropositive. Source material: PBMCs. V usage is TRBV19 and J usage is TRBJ1-5; D remains ambiguous. CDR3 sequence (DNA): TGTGCCAGTACGGGAGGCAATCAGCCCCAGCATTTT. It specifies CASTGGNQPQHF.